What follows are 25 T cell receptor beta chains derived from one specimen sequenced in a study of T cells in tumors after PD-1 blockade. The repertoire was sequenced with immunoSEQ multiplex PCR; TCRdb's copy has only in-frame clones and lacks some. Here the sample spans more than 40,000 clones, over 70% being singletons. The source material was PBMCs, sampled before anti-PD-1 treatment. The receptor set was obtained from a human donor with basal cell carcinoma.

The chain is built from TRBV5-1 and TRBJ1-1; 12 nucleotides line up with TRBD1. This CDR3 is 15 amino acids long. From germline, CDR1 is SGHRS and CDR2 YFSETQ. V lost 7 bases, J lost 2 bases, and 6 bases stayed unmatched. CDR3 DNA sequence: TGCGCCAGCTCCGGGACAGGGGGCGTTAACACTGAAGCTTTCTTT. It encodes CASSGTGGVNTEAFF.

In this sample, this clone turned up once. The chain carries TRBV5-1 and TRBJ2-3; D is possibly TRBD1 (6 bases). V was trimmed by 1 base and J by 2 bases, leaving 14 bases between them. The germline V gene encodes CDR1 SGHRS and CDR2 YFSETQ. There are 16 residues in the CDR3. This CDR3 reads CASSLYGTPSTDTQYF. The CDR3 DNA reads TGCGCCAGCAGCTTGTACGGGACACCGTCCACAGATACGCAGTATTTT.

This clone was detected only once. The chain couples TRBV6-5 to TRBJ2-7; D is undetermined. V gave up 2 bases and J gave up 1 base, with 6 bases separating them. The CDR3 sequence is 13 residues long. Germline V gene data show CDR1 as MNHEY and CDR2 as SVGAGI. The CDR3 DNA reads TGTGCCAGCAGTTACGGGCAGTCCTACGAGCAGTACTTC. Translating it yields CASSYGQSYEQYF.

Of note for this clone: An end of the junction differs from the germline gene, which may be a read error. The chain couples TRBV6-5 to TRBJ1-2; D might be TRBD1 (5 bases). Germline V gene sequence: CDR1 MNHEY, CDR2 SVGAGI. This CDR3 spans 14 amino acids. Here the CDR3 DNA reads TGTGCCAGCAGTTACCAGGGAGGTCCCTATAGCTACACCTTC. Translated: CASSYQGGPYSYTF.

The sample holds one count of this clone. The V gene is TRBV11-3, the J gene TRBJ2-1, with TRBD2 as a possible D gene (6 bases). The V and J ends lost 1 base and 2 bases respectively, with 9 bases between them. The CDR3 extends over 15 amino acids. Per germline, CDR1 SGHNT and CDR2 YENEEA. CDR3 in amino acids: CASSLAGVAYNEQFF. Here the CDR3 DNA reads TGTGCCAGCAGCTTAGCGGGGGTTGCCTACAATGAGCAGTTCTTC.

V is TRBV27 and J is TRBJ2-7; 7 nucleotides line up with TRBD1. Germline CDR1 and CDR2: MNHEY and SMNVEV (reference sequence). The J segment lost 4 bases and the V segment lost 6 bases, leaving 9 bases of the junction unmatched. The CDR3 is 14 residues long. This chain's CDR3 is CASSSRDSSYEQYF. The CDR3 DNA reads TGTGCCAGCAGCAGCCGGGACAGCTCATACGAGCAGTACTTC.

The CDR3 is CSVFRDRGLNTEAFF. The CDR3 nucleotides are TGCAGCGTTTTCCGGGACAGGGGGTTGAACACTGAAGCTTTCTTT. The genes are TRBV29-1 and TRBJ1-1, with 11 bases lining up with TRBD1. The germline CDR1 and CDR2 sequences are SQVTM and ANQGSEA. The trim removed 5 bases at V and 0 bases at J, leaving 5 bases unmatched. The CDR3 is made up of 15 amino acids. The full variable domain, in which reference TRBV29-1 and TRBJ1-1 provide the parts outside the CDR3, is SAVISQKPSRDICQRGTSLTIQCQVDSQVTMMFWYRQQPGQSLTLIATANQGSEATYESGFVIDKFPISRPNLTFSTLTVSNMSPEDSSIYLCSVFRDRGLNTEAFFGQGTRLTVV.

The rearrangement links TRBV21-1 to TRBJ2-1; the D call TRBD2 from the table was never checked on the DNA. TRBV21-1 is reported as a pseudogene. This CDR3 region has 15 residues. CDR3 region: CASSKWAGGYNEQFF. CDR3 nucleotides: TGTGCCAGCAGCAAATGGGCGGGGGGATACAATGAGCAGTTCTTC.

The count of this clone is one. The chain couples TRBV21-1 to TRBJ1-1. TRBV21-1 is described as a pseudogene. This CDR3 comprises 15 residues. The CDR3 loop reads CASSKGKGRNTEAFF. The CDR3 DNA reads TGTGCCAGCAGCAAAGGAAAGGGACGGAACACTGAAGCTTTCTTT.

The rearrangement uses TRBV3-1 (or the pseudogene TRBV3-2) and TRBJ1-2; a possible D gene is TRBD1 (5 bases). V was clipped by 0 bases and J by 8 bases, with 10 bases between them. CDR1 and CDR2 (germline): LGHDT, YNNKEL (reference sequence). CDR3 length: 13 amino acids. The CDR3 loop is CASSQDPQGGYTF. The CDR3 nucleotides are TGTGCCAGCAGCCAAGATCCGCAGGGAGGCTACACCTTC.

CDR3 sequence (DNA): TGTGCCAGCAGCCCGCCGGGACTAGCGGGGAACACCGGGGAGCTGTTTTTT. Translated: CASSPPGLAGNTGELFF. V and J are TRBV3-1 (or the pseudogene TRBV3-2) and TRBJ2-2, with 12 bases aligning to TRBD2. Germline V gene data show CDR1 as LGHDT and CDR2 as YNNKEL (reference sequence). The junction had 4 bases not matched to a gene; V was cut back by 4 bases and J by 1 base. The CDR3 is made up of 17 amino acids.

The CDR3 protein is CASSATGVETQYF. CDR3 DNA: TGTGCCAGTAGCGCGACAGGGGTGGAGACCCAGTACTTC. The chain combines TRBV19 with TRBJ2-5; TRBD1 matches at 8 bases. The CDR3 runs to 13 residues. The V and J ends lost 6 bases and 5 bases, in that order; junction bases with no gene match: 5. Germline V gene data show CDR1 as LNHDA and CDR2 as SQIVND (reference sequence). The whole variable domain, remainder taken from reference TRBV19 and TRBJ2-5, is DGGITQSPKYLFRKEGQNVTLSCEQNLNHDAMYWYRQDPGQGLRLIYYSQIVNDFQKGDIAEGYSVSREKKESFPLTVTSAQKNPTAFYLCASSATGVETQYFGPGTRLLVL.

Here the CDR3 reads CASSDDLAGLQETQYF. The CDR3 DNA follows: TGTGCCAGCAGTGATGATCTAGCGGGCCTCCAAGAGACCCAGTACTTC. The chain carries TRBV6-1 and TRBJ2-5; TRBD2 matches 8 bases. CDR1 MNHNS and CDR2 SASEGT come from the germline V gene. There are 16 residues in the CDR3. V shed 3 bases and J 1 base; nucleotides not matched to a gene: 7.

This chain joins TRBV3-1 (or the pseudogene TRBV3-2) and TRBJ2-5, with D possibly being TRBD1 or TRBD2 (5 bases each). This CDR3 has 14 amino acids. V lost 0 bases and J lost 5, with 10 bases in between. Per the germline V gene, CDR1 is LGHDT and CDR2 is YNNKEL (reference sequence). The CDR3 region is CASSQEAGTETQYF. The CDR3 DNA reads TGTGCCAGCAGCCAAGAGGCAGGGACGGAGACCCAGTACTTC.

The rearrangement joins TRBV6-5 to TRBJ2-1; 7 bases agree with TRBD2. The V gene end was trimmed by 5 bases and the J gene end by 8 bases; junction bases not matched to a gene: 3. The CDR3 loop spans 12 amino acids. The germline V gene has CDR1 MNHEY and CDR2 SVGAGI. The CDR3 sequence: CASSRTRYEQFF. CDR3 DNA: TGTGCCAGCAGTCGGACTAGGTATGAGCAGTTCTTC.

The genes are TRBV7-8 and TRBJ2-7; TRBD2 matches at 12 bases. V lost 5 bases to trimming and J lost 2 bases; unmatched junction nucleotides: 7. This CDR3 is 16 amino acids long. The V gene's germline CDR1 is SGHVS and CDR2 FQNEAQ. The CDR3 nucleotides read TGTGCCAGCAGCGCATACCTAGCGGGGGGGGCCTACGAGCAGTACTTC. Translated, it gives CASSAYLAGGAYEQYF.

CDR3 sequence reads: CASKTGGLSPLHF. CDR3 DNA sequence: TGTGCCAGTAAAACAGGGGGCTTATCACCCCTCCACTTT. The chain links TRBV19 to TRBJ1-6, with TRBD1 identical over 9 bases. V gave up 7 bases and J gave up 10 bases; unmatched junction bases: 5. The germline CDR1 and CDR2 sequences are LNHDA and SQIVND (reference sequence). There are 13 residues in the CDR3.

The V and J genes are TRBV12-3 or TRBV12-4 and TRBJ2-3; 8 nucleotides agree with TRBD2. V was pared by 7 bases and J by 0 bases, with 0 bases of the junction left unmatched. This CDR3 comprises 13 residues. The CDR3 region is CASKRGSTDTQYF. CDR3 in DNA: TGTGCCAGCAAGCGGGGGAGCACAGATACGCAGTATTTT.

The chain couples TRBV6-5 to TRBJ1-2; 8 bases are a match to TRBD1. Germline-derived CDR1 and CDR2 are MNHEY and SVGAGI. There are 13 residues in the CDR3. The junction had 6 bases not matched to a gene; V was cut back by 4 bases and J by 8 bases. The CDR3 reads CASSSRDRSGYTF. The CDR3 nucleotides read TGTGCCAGCAGTTCCCGGGACAGGTCCGGCTACACCTTC.

The V gene is TRBV5-4, the J gene TRBJ1-2, with D maybe TRBD1 (6 bases). The CDR3 has 14 residues. Trimming pared 4 bases from V and 1 base from J, leaving 11 bases between. The germline V gene has CDR1 SGHNT and CDR2 YYREEE (reference sequence). The CDR3 spells CASSQGQSNYGYTF. CDR3 coding DNA: TGTGCCAGCAGCCAAGGACAGAGTAACTATGGCTACACCTTC. The full variable domain, its missing parts supplied by reference TRBV5-4 and TRBJ1-2, is ETGVTQSPTHLIKTRGQQVTLRCSSQSGHNTVSWYQQALGQGPQFIFQYYREEENGRGNFPPRFSGLQFPNYSSELNVNALELDDSALYLCASSQGQSNYGYTFGSGTRLTVV.

The J gene is TRBJ1-5, the V gene TRBV7-9; 8 positions agree with TRBD1. The germline V gene has CDR1 SEHNR and CDR2 FQNEAQ (reference sequence). Trimming cost V 5 bases and J 5 bases; bases outside gene matches: 8. The CDR3 loop spans 15 amino acids. Written as DNA, the CDR3 is TGTGCCAGCAGCCAAGAGGACAGGGTCGATCAGCCCCAGCATTTT. Its translation is CASSQEDRVDQPQHF.

The chain uses TRBV10-2 and TRBJ2-7, with 8 bases aligning to TRBD1. Germline V CDR1 and CDR2: WSHSY, SAAADI. The V and J ends lost 2 bases and 0 bases, in that order; junction bases with no gene match: 6. The CDR3 has 16 amino acids. In DNA form, the CDR3 reads TGCGCCAGCAGTGAGCGAATCAGGGGGCTCTCCTACGAGCAGTACTTC. This gives the protein CASSERIRGLSYEQYF.

This chain joins TRBV6-5 and TRBJ1-1; D is undetermined. Germline CDR1 MNHEY, CDR2 SVGAGI. V was pared by 7 bases and J by 1 base, with 10 bases between. The CDR3 spans 13 residues. As DNA, the CDR3 is TGTGCCAGCACGCGGACCAAGAACACTGAAGCTTTCTTT. This translates into CASTRTKNTEAFF.

J is TRBJ1-2 and V is TRBV3-1 (or the pseudogene TRBV3-2); maybe TRBD1 (6 bases). The germline CDR1 and CDR2 sequences are LGHDT and YNNKEL (reference sequence). The CDR3 spans 15 residues. The V and J ends lost 4 bases and 1 base respectively, with 13 bases between them. CDR3 in DNA: TGTGCCAGCAGCCGCGACAGGATCCTTAACTATGGCTACACCTTC. Amino acids: CASSRDRILNYGYTF.

The chain is built from TRBV19 and TRBJ2-3; 10 bases are a match to TRBD1. Germline V gene data show CDR1 as LNHDA and CDR2 as SQIVND (reference sequence). The CDR3 sequence is 16 residues long. The J segment lost 3 bases and the V segment lost 2 bases, leaving 5 bases of the junction unmatched. In DNA form, the CDR3 reads TGTGCCAGTAGTATACTCCCGGGACAGGGGACAGATACGCAGTATTTT. It encodes CASSILPGQGTDTQYF. The entire variable domain, with the rest obtained from reference TRBV19 and TRBJ2-3, is as follows: DGGITQSPKYLFRKEGQNVTLSCEQNLNHDAMYWYRQDPGQGLRLIYYSQIVNDFQKGDIAEGYSVSREKKESFPLTVTSAQKNPTAFYLCASSILPGQGTDTQYFGPGTRLTVL.